Presented here are 17 T cell receptor beta chains from one specimen sequenced in a study of technical replicates of blood from a few donors. Sequenced by immunoSEQ multiplex PCR; TCRdb stores in-frame clones only, minus some. The sample has about 15,000 clones, about four fifths seen once. The sample comprised PBMCs. The receptor source for this set is a human donor in good health.

CDR3 in amino acids: CASSDPFSYEQYF. The CDR3 DNA sequence: TGCGCCAGCAGTGATCCCTTCTCGTACGAGCAGTACTTC. The chain employs TRBV10-1 and TRBJ2-7; no reliable D call. In germline, CDR1 is WNHNN, CDR2 SYGVQD (reference sequence). Deletions cut 3 bases from V and 4 bases from J, with 10 bases between. The CDR3 loop spans 13 amino acids.

The chain joins TRBV18 to TRBJ1-2; no reliable D call. The CDR3 contains 14 residues. The germline V gene encodes CDR1 KGHSH and CDR2 LQKENI. V lost 5 bases to trimming and J lost 6 bases, with 16 bases between them. CDR3 DNA: TGTGCCAGCTCATCCCAATCCCGAGGTGATGGCTACACCTTC. It translates to CASSSQSRGDGYTF.

The chain carries TRBV6-1 and TRBJ2-1, with 9 nucleotides matching TRBD1. CDR1 and CDR2 (germline): MNHNS, SASEGT. Trimming cost V 3 bases and J 8 bases; bases outside gene matches: 8. This CDR3 has 15 amino acids. Here the CDR3 DNA reads TGTGCCAGCAGTGAGCTTGGGACAGGGAAGGATGAGCAGTTCTTC. Translating gives CASSELGTGKDEQFF.

V gene TRBV11-2 combines with J gene TRBJ1-1, with D perhaps TRBD1 (5 bases). The CDR3 loop spans 14 amino acids. V lost 8 bases to trimming and J lost 1 base, with 14 bases between them. Looked up from germline, CDR1 is SGHAT and CDR2 is FQNNGV. In DNA form, the CDR3 reads TGTGCCAGCCAGGCGGTGACAGCGAACACTGAAGCTTTCTTT. The encoded protein is CASQAVTANTEAFF.

The sample holds a few counts of this clone. V gene TRBV19 combines with J gene TRBJ1-5, with D unclear. V was shortened by 5 bases and J by 7 bases, with 12 bases between the two germline ends. This CDR3 spans 13 amino acids. Germline V gene lookup returns CDR1 LNHDA and CDR2 SQIVND (reference sequence). The CDR3 sequence: CASSWAGVQPQHF. The CDR3 DNA reads as TGTGCCAGTAGTTGGGCCGGGGTGCAGCCCCAGCATTTT. Supplemented by reference TRBV19 and TRBJ1-5, the full variable domain reads DGGITQSPKYLFRKEGQNVTLSCEQNLNHDAMYWYRQDPGQGLRLIYYSQIVNDFQKGDIAEGYSVSREKKESFPLTVTSAQKNPTAFYLCASSWAGVQPQHFGDGTRLSIL.

This clone was seen a single time. This chain uses TRBV27 with TRBJ2-7, with 13 bases identical to TRBD2. This CDR3 spans 14 amino acids. Germline V gene data show CDR1 as MNHEY and CDR2 as SMNVEV (reference sequence). V dropped 5 bases and J dropped 5; count of bases not matched to a gene: 3. The CDR3, as DNA: TGTGCCAGCAGTCCCGGGACTAGCGGGGACGAGCAGTACTTC. This translates into CASSPGTSGDEQYF.

This clone has only one observation. The chain recombines TRBV18 with TRBJ2-5; D not resolved. Germline CDR1 reads KGHSH; CDR2 reads LQKENI. This CDR3 contains 14 residues. V shed 4 bases and J shed 5 bases, with 14 bases lying between them. The CDR3 sequence is CASSLNSAIETQYF. The CDR3 DNA sequence: TGTGCCAGCTCACTTAACTCCGCTATCGAGACCCAGTACTTC.

The gene calls are TRBV9 and TRBJ2-7; possible D gene TRBD1, 5 bases. The CDR3 extends over 15 amino acids. Trimming pared 3 bases from V and 5 bases from J, leaving 18 bases between. CDR1 is SGDLS, CDR2 YYNGEE, per germline. CDR3 protein: CASSGETGIGDEQYF. CDR3 DNA: TGTGCCAGCAGCGGAGAGACTGGGATAGGGGACGAGCAGTACTTC.

This chain uses TRBV5-1 with TRBJ2-1, with D perhaps TRBD1 (6 bases). The CDR3 sequence is 13 residues long. Between the trimmed V and J ends, which lost 2 bases and 5 bases, there was a span of 8 bases. Germline loops: CDR1 SGHRS, CDR2 YFSETQ. The CDR3 sequence is CASSLGDNNEQFF. The CDR3, as DNA: TGCGCCAGCAGCTTAGGGGACAACAATGAGCAGTTCTTC.

The gene calls are TRBV2 and TRBJ2-2; 11 bases align to TRBD2. The CDR3 runs to 19 residues. Germline CDR1 reads SNHLY; CDR2 reads FYNNEI. Trimming cost V 2 bases and J 0 bases; bases outside gene matches: 8. In DNA form, the CDR3 reads TGTGCCAGCAGTGAATTGGCTAGCGGGAGGTCCTCGAACACCGGGGAGCTGTTTTTT. It translates to CASSELASGRSSNTGELFF.

The V call is TRBV9, the J call TRBJ2-4; weak D call: TRBD2 (5 bases). CDR3 length equals 12 residues. Per germline, CDR1 SGDLS and CDR2 YYNGEE. V was pared by 4 bases and J by 9 bases, with 11 bases between. The CDR3 DNA reads as TGTGCCAGCAGCCTACTAGGTGGCATTCAGTACTTC. Its translation: CASSLLGGIQYF.

The chain is built from TRBV9 and TRBJ2-7; 7 nucleotides align to TRBD2. This CDR3 comprises 16 residues. The ends lost 0 bases at V and 2 bases at J; junction bases unmatched: 8. CDR1 and CDR2 (germline): SGDLS, YYNGEE. CDR3 loop: CASSVATLAETYEQYF. The DNA of the CDR3 is TGTGCCAGCAGCGTAGCTACGCTAGCGGAAACCTACGAGCAGTACTTC.

The V gene is TRBV19, the J gene TRBJ1-4, with D uncertain. This CDR3 comprises 14 residues. V shed 7 bases and J shed 6 bases, with 15 bases lying between them. CDR1 is LNHDA, CDR2 SQIVND, per germline (reference sequence). CDR3 nucleotides: TGTGCCAGTAATCAACAGTTCGTTGATGAAAAACTGTTTTTT. This codes for CASNQQFVDEKLFF.

This sequence joins TRBV5-1 and TRBJ2-7, with 10 bases aligning to TRBD2. With V trimmed by 1 base and J by 0 bases, 7 bases remained unmatched. The CDR3 has 17 residues. From germline, CDR1 is SGHRS and CDR2 YFSETQ. In DNA form, the CDR3 reads TGCGCCAGCAGCTTGACATCTAGCGGGAGACTCTCCTACGAGCAGTACTTC. It yields the protein CASSLTSSGRLSYEQYF.

V is TRBV5-1 and J is TRBJ1-3; 7 bases fit TRBD1. Germline V gene data show CDR1 as SGHRS and CDR2 as YFSETQ. This CDR3 comprises 19 residues. V was pared by 6 bases and J by 0 bases, with 18 bases of the junction left unmatched. CDR3 bases: TGCGCCAGCAAAATGGGGCCGATCGGGACAGTCGACTCTGGAAACACCATATATTTT. It specifies CASKMGPIGTVDSGNTIYF.

This chain joins TRBV19 and TRBJ1-5; no clear D. Trimming left V 1 base short and J 16 bases short, with 11 bases between. The V gene's germline CDR1 is LNHDA and CDR2 SQIVND (reference sequence). The CDR3 is 11 residues long. The CDR3, as DNA: TGTGCCAGTAGTATAGGCCCGGGTTTACATTTT. Amino acid sequence: CASSIGPGLHF.

V usage is TRBV27 and J usage is TRBJ2-3, with 9 bases fitting TRBD2. V trimming: 2 bases; J trimming: 6 bases; junction bases outside the gene matches: 6. The CDR3 runs 15 residues. Germline values: CDR1 MNHEY, CDR2 SMNVEV (reference sequence). The CDR3 region has the DNA TGTGCCAGCAGTTTAATTGCGGGAGGGCCGGATACGCAGTATTTT. Protein: CASSLIAGGPDTQYF.